The clone carrying this TCR beta chain is a singleton in its sample. What it binds is not known. This record comes from a study of T cells in localized non-small cell lung cancer. This CDR3 has 13 amino acids. Per the germline V gene, CDR1 is MDHEN and CDR2 is SYDVKM. The V gene lost 3 bases and the J gene lost 6 bases, with 12 bases spanning the gap. Profiled with immunoSEQ multiplex PCR; TCRdb holds only in-frame clones, not every one. The sample yields about 28,000 clones, around 82% seen once. Study observations and caveats: Paired adjacent lung recovered a median approximately 57 of the top 100 tumor clones. A denser population of T cells in blood accompanied longer overall survival.

The sequencing here drew on peripheral blood mononuclear cells, taken before any cancer treatment. The receptor was isolated from a man between 40 and 70 years old with stage III lung adenocarcinoma. The chain joins TRBV28 to TRBJ2-7; a weak D match, TRBD2 (5 bases). The CDR3 loop is CASSFPTTSEQYF. The CDR3 nucleotides read TGTGCCAGCAGTTTCCCTACCACTAGCGAGCAGTACTTC.